Below, one T cell receptor (beta chain) is given with its context. Its specificity is not known. This sample is drawn from a study of long-term antiretroviral therapy in people with HIV. Findings and caveats of the study: The clones with expansion before ART were dominant in the repertoire at all time points. Controls showed broader CDR3 length ranges than did the HIV repertoires. Blood draws took place between about 2004 and 2018 and possibly involved older ART regimens.

The authors ran the immunoSEQ assay, v3.0, at survey level. TCRdb's table, derived via immunoSEQ multiplex PCR, lists solely in-frame clones and lacks some. This sample has about 25,000 clones, with about 79% found just once. The CDR3 runs to 18 residues. With 0 bases clipped from V and 5 bases from J, the junction kept 15 bases outside the gene matches. CDR1 SGHDN and CDR2 FVKESK come from the germline V gene. The sample here was unsorted PBMCs, taken 0.7 years before starting antiretroviral therapy. This chain connects TRBV14 to TRBJ2-7; TRBD1 matches 8 bases. The receptor comes from a man aged 30-40 years with HIV. This CDR3 reads CASSQDIRRTGLSHEQYF. The DNA of the CDR3 is TGTGCCAGCAGCCAAGATATTAGACGGACAGGGTTGTCCCACGAGCAGTACTTC.